The entry that follows covers one T cell receptor (beta chain) sequence. Its antigen is not identified. A read error may be the cause here, since a much bigger clone is one base away. The source material, RNA transcripts, was used to amplify TCR beta CDR3 regions. HTBI primers were used for first-round RT-PCR of the TCR CDR3. TCRdb reprocessed the multiplex PCR reads with MiXCR, giving one entry per CDR3 protein. The sample records 300,000 to 450,000 distinct CDR3 sequences, 15% being singletons. This sample is part of a study of T cells in Graves' hyperthyroidism and ophthalmopathy. No ophthalmopathy progression within 18 months constituted stable Graves' hyperthyroidism. Clinical symptoms, serum thyroxine, TRAb, thyroid ultrasound and orbital computed tomography informed diagnoses. Per germline, CDR1 MNHEY and CDR2 SMNVEV (reference sequence). V was shortened by 8 bases and J by 3 bases, with 19 bases between the two germline ends. The CDR3 contains 15 residues.

Findings and limits, study-wide: The blood repertoire included most of the expanded thyroid clonotypes above 0.001. Ophthalmopathy was distinguished from stable hyperthyroidism by 13 V-J signatures.

The material sequenced was blood. The chain links TRBV27 to TRBJ1-1, with D possibly being TRBD1 (6 bases). The clonotype was recovered from a woman aged 25 to 39 with Graves' hyperthyroidism. The CDR3 spells CASGRRGNLDTEAFF. DNA for the CDR3: TGTGCCAGCGGGCGGAGGGGGAACTTGGACACTGAAGCTTTCTTT.